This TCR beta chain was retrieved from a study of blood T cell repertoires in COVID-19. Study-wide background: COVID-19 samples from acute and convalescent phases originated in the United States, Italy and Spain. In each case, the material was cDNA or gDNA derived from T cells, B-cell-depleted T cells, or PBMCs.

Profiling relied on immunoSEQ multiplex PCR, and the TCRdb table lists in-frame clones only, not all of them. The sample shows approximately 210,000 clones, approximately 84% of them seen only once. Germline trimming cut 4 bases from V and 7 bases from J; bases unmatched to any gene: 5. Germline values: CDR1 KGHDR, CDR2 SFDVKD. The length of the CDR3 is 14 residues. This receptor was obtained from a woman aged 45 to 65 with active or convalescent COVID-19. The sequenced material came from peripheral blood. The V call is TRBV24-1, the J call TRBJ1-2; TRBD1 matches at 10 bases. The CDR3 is CATSDQWTGGGYTF. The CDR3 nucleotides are TGTGCCACCAGTGACCAATGGACAGGGGGTGGCTACACCTTC.